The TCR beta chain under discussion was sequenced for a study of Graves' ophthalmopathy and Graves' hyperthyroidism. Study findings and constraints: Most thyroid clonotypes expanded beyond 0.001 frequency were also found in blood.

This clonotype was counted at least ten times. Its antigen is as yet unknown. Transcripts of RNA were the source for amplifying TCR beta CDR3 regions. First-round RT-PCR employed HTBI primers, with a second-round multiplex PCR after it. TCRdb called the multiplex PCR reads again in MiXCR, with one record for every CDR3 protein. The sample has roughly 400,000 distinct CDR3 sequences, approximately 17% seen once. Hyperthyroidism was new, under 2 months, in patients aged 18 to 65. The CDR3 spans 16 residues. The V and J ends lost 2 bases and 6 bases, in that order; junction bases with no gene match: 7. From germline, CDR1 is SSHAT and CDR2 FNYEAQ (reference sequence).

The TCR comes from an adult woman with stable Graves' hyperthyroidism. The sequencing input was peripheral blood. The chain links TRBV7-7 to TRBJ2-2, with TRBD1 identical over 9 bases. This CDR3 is CASSLQGQGRPGELFF. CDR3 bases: TGTGCCAGCAGCTTACAGGGACAGGGCAGACCCGGGGAGCTGTTTTTT.